This is a list of T cell receptor beta chains from one sample in a study of blood T cell repertoires in COVID-19. Only in-frame clones appear in the TCRdb table, and some are missing; sequencing was by immunoSEQ multiplex PCR. The table has under 300,000 clones, about 84% seen once; the top ten hold over 9%. What was sequenced was peripheral blood. The receptors were sampled from a man at least 80 years old with acute or convalescent COVID-19. Both conserved end residues are part of each CDR3. The D gene is left open where the match is weak.

j_call: TRBJ2-7
d_call: TRBD1
v_call: TRBV11-2
cdr3_length: 14
cdr3_nt: TGTGCCAGCACCCCAAGACAGGGGACCTACGAGCAGTACTTC
cdr3_aa: CASTPRQGTYEQYF

j_call: TRBJ1-6
d_call: TRBD1
v_call: TRBV6-5
cdr3_length: 15
cdr3_nt: TGTGCCATCCGTCCCGGGACAGGGGGCGGTTCACCCCTCCACTTT
cdr3_aa: CAIRPGTGGGSPLHF

j_call: TRBJ2-5
d_call: -
v_call: TRBV19
cdr3_length: 15
cdr3_nt: TGTGCCAGTAGTGCCCCGGGGGGCCCGAGAGAGACCCAGTACTTC
cdr3_aa: CASSAPGGPRETQYF

j_call: TRBJ1-2
d_call: -
v_call: TRBV3-1/TRBV3-2
cdr3_length: 16
cdr3_nt: TGTGCCAGCAGCCAAGATACCAGTCTGCGAGGGTATGGCTACACCTTC
cdr3_aa: CASSQDTSLRGYGYTF

j_call: TRBJ1-6
d_call: -
v_call: TRBV3-1/TRBV3-2
cdr3_length: 14
cdr3_nt: TGTGCCAGCGAGGGACTGTCGTCTAATTCACCCCTCCACTTT
cdr3_aa: CASEGLSSNSPLHF

j_call: TRBJ1-2
d_call: -
v_call: TRBV5-1
cdr3_length: 14
cdr3_nt: TGCGCCAGCAGCTTGGATGGCAGGGGCTATGGCTACACCTTC
cdr3_aa: CASSLDGRGYGYTF

j_call: TRBJ1-1
d_call: -
v_call: TRBV19
cdr3_length: 13
cdr3_nt: TGTGCCAGTAGTATAAAGGGGATCGCTGAAGCTTTCTTT
cdr3_aa: CASSIKGIAEAFF

j_call: TRBJ2-7
d_call: -
v_call: TRBV5-1
cdr3_length: 15
cdr3_nt: TGCGCCAGCAGCTCTTTAGTTGGGCGCGCCTACGAGCAGTACTTC
cdr3_aa: CASSSLVGRAYEQYF

j_call: TRBJ1-5
d_call: -
v_call: TRBV2
cdr3_length: 14
cdr3_nt: TGTGCCAGCAGTGACAGCAGGGCGGACCAGCCCCAGCATTTT
cdr3_aa: CASSDSRADQPQHF

j_call: TRBJ2-1
d_call: TRBD1
v_call: TRBV10-2
cdr3_length: 16
cdr3_nt: TGCGCCAGCAGCGACAACCGGGACAGGGGGCTCAATGAGCAGTTCTTC
cdr3_aa: CASSDNRDRGLNEQFF

j_call: TRBJ2-7
d_call: TRBD2
v_call: TRBV5-1
cdr3_length: 15
cdr3_nt: TGCGCCAGCAGCTCTCCCGGGACTAGTGTCGGCGAGCAGTACTTC
cdr3_aa: CASSSPGTSVGEQYF

j_call: TRBJ1-2
d_call: -
v_call: TRBV11-2
cdr3_length: 16
cdr3_nt: TGTGCCAGCAGCTTAGATCGGGGAGGGAGTTCGGGCGGCTACACCTTC
cdr3_aa: CASSLDRGGSSGGYTF

j_call: TRBJ2-4
d_call: -
v_call: TRBV11-1
cdr3_length: 15
cdr3_nt: TGTGCCAGCAGCTATGGCACCATAGCCAAAAACATTCAGTACTTC
cdr3_aa: CASSYGTIAKNIQYF

j_call: TRBJ1-1
d_call: -
v_call: TRBV18
cdr3_length: 15
cdr3_nt: TGTGCCAGCTCACGGGAGGGACCCCAAGGAACTGAAGCTTTCTTT
cdr3_aa: CASSREGPQGTEAFF

j_call: TRBJ1-5
d_call: -
v_call: TRBV7-8
cdr3_length: 15
cdr3_nt: TGTGCCAGCAGCCCTGGGGCCAGAAGTTTAGGGCCCCAGCATTTT
cdr3_aa: CASSPGARSLGPQHF

j_call: TRBJ2-1
d_call: -
v_call: TRBV7-7
cdr3_length: 16
cdr3_nt: TGTGCTAGCAGCTTTCAGACTAGTCCGACCTACAATGAGCAGTTCTTC
cdr3_aa: CASSFQTSPTYNEQFF